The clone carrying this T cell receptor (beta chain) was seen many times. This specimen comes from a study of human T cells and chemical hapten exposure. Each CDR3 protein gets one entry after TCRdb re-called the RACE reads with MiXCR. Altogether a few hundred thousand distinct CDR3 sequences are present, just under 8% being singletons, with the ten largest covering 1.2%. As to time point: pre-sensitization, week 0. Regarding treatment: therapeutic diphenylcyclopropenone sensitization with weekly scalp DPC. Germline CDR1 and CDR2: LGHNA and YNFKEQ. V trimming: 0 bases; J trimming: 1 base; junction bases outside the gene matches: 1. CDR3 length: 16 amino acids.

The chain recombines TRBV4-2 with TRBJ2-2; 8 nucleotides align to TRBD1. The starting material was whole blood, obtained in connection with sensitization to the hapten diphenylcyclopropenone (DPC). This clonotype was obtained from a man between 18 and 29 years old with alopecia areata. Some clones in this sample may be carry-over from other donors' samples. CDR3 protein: CASSQDDRGNTGELFF. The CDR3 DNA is TGTGCCAGCAGCCAAGACGACAGGGGGAACACCGGGGAGCTGTTTTTT.